This T cell receptor (beta chain) was recorded in a study of blood T cell repertoires in COVID-19. Overall study: PBMCs, B-cell-depleted T cells, or T cells provided the cDNA or gDNA that made up the material.

Clinical histories supplied by participants themselves formed the basis of cohort assignment. CDR1 is LGHNA and CDR2 is YSLEER in the germline V gene. CDR3 length: 16 residues. Trimming shortened V by 0 bases and J by 4 bases, and 15 bases separated the two germline ends. The method was immunoSEQ multiplex PCR; TCRdb's version includes in-frame clones alone and lacks a portion of them. This table has fewer than 500,000 clones, 70% to 90% appearing once. This receptor was identified in a woman aged 18-29 years with acute COVID-19. The chain couples TRBV4-3 to TRBJ1-1; D perhaps matches TRBD1 (6 bases). Specimen: PBMCs or T cells enriched from blood (not recorded which). Written as DNA, the CDR3 is TGCGCCAGCAGCCAAGATCACAGGGCTATTGGCACTGAAGCTTTCTTT. Its translation is CASSQDHRAIGTEAFF.